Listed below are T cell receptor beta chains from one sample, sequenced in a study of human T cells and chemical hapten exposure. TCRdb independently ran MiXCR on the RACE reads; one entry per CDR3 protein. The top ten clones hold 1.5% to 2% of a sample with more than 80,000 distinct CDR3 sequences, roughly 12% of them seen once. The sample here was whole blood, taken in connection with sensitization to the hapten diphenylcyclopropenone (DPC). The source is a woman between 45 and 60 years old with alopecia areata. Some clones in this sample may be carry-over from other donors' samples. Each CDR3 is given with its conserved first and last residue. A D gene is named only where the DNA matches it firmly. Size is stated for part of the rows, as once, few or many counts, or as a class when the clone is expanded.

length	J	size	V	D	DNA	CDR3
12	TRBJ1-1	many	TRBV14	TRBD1	TGTGCCAGCAGCCGGGACAGCACTGAAGCTTTCTTT	CASSRDSTEAFF
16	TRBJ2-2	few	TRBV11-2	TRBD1	TGTGCCAGCAGCACCGGACAGGGTTCGAACACCGGGGAGCTGTTTTTT	CASSTGQGSNTGELFF
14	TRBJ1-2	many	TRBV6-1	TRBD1	TGTGCCAGCAGTGCCAGGGGGCAGGGCGGCGGCTACACCTTC	CASSARGQGGGYTF
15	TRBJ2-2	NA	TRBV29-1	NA	TGCAGCGCTTATAGACAGGCCGTGGCCACCGGGGAGCTGTTTTTT	CSAYRQAVATGELFF
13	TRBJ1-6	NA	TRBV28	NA	TGTGCCAGCGGACCCAGACAGGCCCTTGCCCTCCACTTT	CASGPRQALALHF
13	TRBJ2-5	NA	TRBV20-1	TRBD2	TGCAGTGCTAATCTAGCGGGGCGAGAGACCCAGTACTTC	CSANLAGRETQYF
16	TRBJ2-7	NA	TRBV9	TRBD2	TGTGCCAGCAGCCCCGCGGGACTAGCGGGAGTGGGAGAGCAGTACTTC	CASSPAGLAGVGEQYF
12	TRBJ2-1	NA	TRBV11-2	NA	TGTGCCAGCAGTCGCCTAGCGAATGAGCAGTTCTTC	CASSRLANEQFF
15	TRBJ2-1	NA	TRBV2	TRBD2	TGTGCCAGCAGTGAAGCTAGCGGGAGAGTAGGTGAGCAGTTCTTC	CASSEASGRVGEQFF
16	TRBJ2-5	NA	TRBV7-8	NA	TGTGCCAGCAGCCTCGCGGGACAGCGCTCCCAAGAGACCCAGTACTTC	CASSLAGQRSQETQYF
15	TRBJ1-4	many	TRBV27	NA	TGTGCCAGCAGTTTGAGTTCCGCAACTAATGAAAAACTGTTTTTT	CASSLSSATNEKLFF
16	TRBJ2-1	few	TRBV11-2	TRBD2	TGTGCCAGCAGCTTGGGACCGGGACTAGCGGGAAATGAGCAGTTCTTC	CASSLGPGLAGNEQFF
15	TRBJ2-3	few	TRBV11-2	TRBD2	TGTGCCAGCAGCCGTAGCGGGGGGGGCGCAGATACGCAGTATTTT	CASSRSGGGADTQYF
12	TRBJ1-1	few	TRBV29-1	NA	TGCAGCGGACGCAAGATGAACACTGAAGCTTTCTTT	CSGRKMNTEAFF
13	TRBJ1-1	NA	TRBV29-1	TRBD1	TGCAGCGTTGATTTAGCAGGGGGCCTCGAAGCTTTCTTT	CSVDLAGGLEAFF
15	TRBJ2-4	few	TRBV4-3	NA	TGCGCCAGCAGCCAAGAGGGAGCGGGCCCACACATTCAGTACTTC	CASSQEGAGPHIQYF
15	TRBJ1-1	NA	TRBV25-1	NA	TGTGCCAGCAGTGATGGGGTCGGAACGTACACTGAAGCTTTCTTT	CASSDGVGTYTEAFF
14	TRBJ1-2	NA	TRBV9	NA	TGTGCCAGCAGCGTTTCAGGCAGGAACTATGGCTACACCTTC	CASSVSGRNYGYTF
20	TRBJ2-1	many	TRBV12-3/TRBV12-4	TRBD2	TGTGCCAGCAGTTCGGGTCCTAGCGGGAAAGAGGACCTCTCCTACAATGAGCAGTTCTTC	CASSSGPSGKEDLSYNEQFF
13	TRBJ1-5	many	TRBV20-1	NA	TGCAGTGCACATGCCGTCAACAATCAGCCCCAGCATTTT	CSAHAVNNQPQHF
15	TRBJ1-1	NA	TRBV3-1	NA	TGTGCCAGCAGCCAACTTTCAGGGATGAACACTGAAGCTTTCTTT	CASSQLSGMNTEAFF
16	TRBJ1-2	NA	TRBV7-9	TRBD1	TGTGCCACCGGACCGGGACAGGCCTCAGCTAACTATGGCTACACCTTC	CATGPGQASANYGYTF
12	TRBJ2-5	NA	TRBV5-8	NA	TGTGCCAGCAGCCCGGATAGTGAGACCCAGTACTTC	CASSPDSETQYF
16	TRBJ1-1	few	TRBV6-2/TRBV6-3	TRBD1	TGTGCCAGCAGTTCCAGCCACAGGGGTGAGAACACTGAAGCTTTCTTT	CASSSSHRGENTEAFF
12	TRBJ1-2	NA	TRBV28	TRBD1	TGTGCCAGCAGTCCGGACAGGGATGGCTACACCTTC	CASSPDRDGYTF
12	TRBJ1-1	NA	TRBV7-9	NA	TGTGCCAGCAGCTTAGGCAAGGGGAGGGCTTTCTTT	CASSLGKGRAFF
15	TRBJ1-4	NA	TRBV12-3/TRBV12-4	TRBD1	TGTGCCAGCAGCCAAGACAGGGCGAGAGGGGAAAAACTGTTTTTT	CASSQDRARGEKLFF
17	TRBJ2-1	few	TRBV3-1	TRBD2	TGTGCCAGCAGCCACCGATTAATGGCGGGAGCGTACAATGAGCAGTTCTTC	CASSHRLMAGAYNEQFF
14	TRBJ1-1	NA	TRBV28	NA	TGTGCCAGCAGTTTCATTTGGGGGGGCACTGAAGCTTTCTTT	CASSFIWGGTEAFF
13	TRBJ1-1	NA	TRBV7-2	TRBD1	TGTGCCAGCAGCCAAGGACAGGGCACTGAAGCTTTCTTT	CASSQGQGTEAFF
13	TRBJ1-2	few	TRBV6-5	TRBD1	TGTGCCAGCAGTTGGACAGGACGGTATGGCTACACCTTC	CASSWTGRYGYTF
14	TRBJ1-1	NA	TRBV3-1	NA	TGTGCCAGCAGCCAATTGGTTACCACCGGGGAGGCTTTCTTT	CASSQLVTTGEAFF
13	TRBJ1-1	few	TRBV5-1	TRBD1	TGCGCCAGCAGCCTTGGACAGGGTTGGGAGGCTTTCTTT	CASSLGQGWEAFF
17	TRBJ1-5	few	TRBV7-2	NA	TGTGCCAGCACCCCCGACCCAGAGAGGGACGGGAATCAGCCCCAGCATTTT	CASTPDPERDGNQPQHF
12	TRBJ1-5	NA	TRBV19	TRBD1	TGTGCCAGTAGTGGGAGACAGGGGGGCCAGCATTTT	CASSGRQGGQHF
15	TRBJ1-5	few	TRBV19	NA	TGTGCCAGTAGTATAGATCGACGCCACAATCAGCCCCAGCATTTT	CASSIDRRHNQPQHF
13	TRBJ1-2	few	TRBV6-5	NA	TGTGCCAGCAGTTACGAGGGAAACTATGGCTACACCTTC	CASSYEGNYGYTF
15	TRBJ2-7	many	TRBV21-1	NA	TGTGCCAGCAGCCACCCGGGACACCCCCCCTACGAGCAGTACTTC	CASSHPGHPPYEQYF
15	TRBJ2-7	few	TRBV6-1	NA	TGTGCCAGCGGGGAAAACAGCGGGTCGGGCTACGAGCAGTACTTC	CASGENSGSGYEQYF
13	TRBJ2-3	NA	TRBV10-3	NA	TGTGCCATCAGGAGGGAGGAGACAGATACGCAGTATTTT	CAIRREETDTQYF
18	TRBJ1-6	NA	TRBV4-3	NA	TGCGCCAGCAGCCAGGCCAGCGGGGGGCTCTCCTATAATTCACCCCTCCACTTT	CASSQASGGLSYNSPLHF